What follows are 6 T cell receptor beta chains derived from one specimen sequenced in a study of CD8 T cells in ankylosing spondylitis. TCRdb re-called the 5' RACE reads with MiXCR, one entry per CDR3 protein. Altogether roughly 130,000 distinct CDR3 sequences are present, 12% to 15% being singletons, with the ten largest covering 3%. Specimen: blood, either unsorted or a sorted T cell fraction (not recorded which). The origin of the receptors is a female donor with ankylosing spondylitis or in good health (not recorded which).

The chain is built from TRBV7-3 and TRBJ2-1; TRBD2 matches 10 bases. V gave up 7 bases and J gave up 5 bases; unmatched junction bases: 5. In germline, CDR1 is SGHTA, CDR2 FQGTGA. The CDR3 has 14 amino acids. The CDR3 reads CASTDSGGHNEQFF. DNA of the CDR3: TGTGCCAGCACGGATAGCGGGGGGCACAATGAGCAGTTCTTC.

This clonotype was detected many times. The CDR3 region has the DNA TGTGCCAGCGCCCGGGACACTAGCTACGAGCAGTACTTC. Translated: CASARDTSYEQYF. The chain joins TRBV12-3 or TRBV12-4 to TRBJ2-7, with a possible D match to TRBD1 (6 bases). The CDR3 has 13 residues. Trimming removed 8 bases at V and 3 bases at J, with 14 bases between.

There are a few counts of this clonotype. The V gene is TRBV6-1, the J gene TRBJ2-2, with D tentatively TRBD2 (5 bases). In germline, CDR1 is MNHNS, CDR2 SASEGT. The CDR3 contains 15 residues. The germline V and J ends were trimmed by 9 bases and 4 bases, with 18 bases remaining between them. DNA of the CDR3: TGTGCCAGTAACCTAGAAGGAGGCAGCACCGGGGAGCTGTTTTTT. Its protein product is CASNLEGGSTGELFF.

This clonotype was counted between two and nine times. The chain combines TRBV28 with TRBJ2-3, with TRBD2 matching 10 bases. The trim removed 5 bases at V and 2 bases at J, leaving 10 bases unmatched. The CDR3 sequence is 17 residues long. Germline CDR1 and CDR2: MDHEN and SYDVKM. CDR3 sequence (DNA): TGTGCCAGCAGTCCACTGGGAAGCGGGGGGGCCACAGATACGCAGTATTTT. Translation gives CASSPLGSGGATDTQYF.

The sample holds a few counts of this clonotype. A junction end diverges from the germline sequence, so it may reflect a read error. The chain recombines TRBV7-7 with TRBJ2-3; no firm D call. Germline V gene data show CDR1 as SSHAT and CDR2 as FNYEAQ (reference sequence). CDR3 length: 15 residues. CDR3 loop: CASSPARASTDTQYF. CDR3 nucleotides: TGTGCTAGCAGCCCCGCCCGCGCTAGCACAGATACGCAGTATTTT.

This chain connects TRBV5-1 to TRBJ1-5; the D is unclear. CDR1 is SGHRS and CDR2 is YFSETQ in the germline V gene. The CDR3 runs 12 residues. The ends were cut back, 8 bases at V and 0 bases at J, with 6 bases in the middle. CDR3 amino acids: CASKDSNQPQHF. In DNA, the CDR3 is TGCGCCAGTAAGGATAGCAATCAGCCCCAGCATTTT.